This is a list of T cell receptor beta chains from one sample in a study of T cell changes during pregnancy in multiple sclerosis. The protocol was immunoSEQ multiplex PCR, while the TCRdb copy is restricted to in-frame clones and leaves out a portion. The sample shows approximately 69,000 clones, about 95% of them seen only once. The material sequenced was peripheral blood, taken in the third trimester of pregnancy. The receptor set was obtained from a female donor with multiple sclerosis, enrolled in a pregnancy study. CDR3s include the opening cysteine and the closing phenylalanine or tryptophan. A D gene is named only where the DNA matches it firmly. Where a row states a size, it is once, few, many or the class of an expanded clone; other rows omit it.

j_gene	abundance	d_gene	v_gene	CDR3aa	CDR3nt
TRBJ1-2	-	-	TRBV2	CASSEPHSLANYGYTF	TGTGCCAGCAGTGAACCCCACAGTCTGGCTAACTATGGCTACACCTTC
TRBJ2-5	once	TRBD1	TRBV9	CASSVPRQGDTTKQETQYF	TGTGCCAGCAGCGTACCCCGACAGGGCGATACAACAAAACAAGAGACCCAGTACTTC
TRBJ2-3	-	TRBD2	TRBV6-1	CASKAGGSPQYF	TGTGCCAGCAAAGCTGGCGGGAGCCCGCAGTATTTT
TRBJ1-1	-	TRBD1	TRBV6-6	CASSPNRGQGHTEAFF	TGTGCCAGCAGCCCTAACCGGGGACAGGGACACACTGAAGCTTTCTTT
TRBJ2-4	-	-	TRBV19	CASSIESGRPILAKNIQYF	TGTGCCAGTAGTATAGAGTCAGGCCGCCCAATCCTAGCCAAAAACATTCAGTACTTC
TRBJ1-2	-	-	TRBV9	CASSPDSTYGYTF	TGTGCCAGCAGCCCGGACAGTACTTATGGCTACACCTTC
TRBJ1-6	-	-	TRBV6-5	CASSSRGVNNSPLHF	TGTGCCAGCAGCTCACGGGGGGTAAATAATTCACCCCTCCACTTT
TRBJ2-2	-	-	TRBV10-3	CAISENQGSNTGELFF	TGTGCCATCAGTGAGAATCAGGGTTCGAACACCGGGGAGCTGTTTTTT
TRBJ1-2	-	-	TRBV14	CASSPIGGSYGYTF	TGTGCCAGCAGCCCGATCGGGGGAAGCTATGGCTACACCTTC
TRBJ2-7	once	-	TRBV4-3	CASSHFGVSEQYF	TGCGCCAGCAGCCACTTCGGGGTATCCGAGCAGTACTTC
TRBJ2-1	once	TRBD2	TRBV7-3	CASSSGLADNEQFF	TGTGCCAGCAGCTCAGGACTAGCGGACAATGAGCAGTTCTTC
TRBJ1-6	-	TRBD1	TRBV6-5	CASSSGQGDSPLHF	TGTGCCAGCAGCTCGGGACAGGGAGATTCACCCCTCCACTTT
TRBJ2-5	-	-	TRBV6-5	CASSYSYQETQYF	TGTGCCAGCAGTTACTCCTATCAAGAGACCCAGTACTTC
TRBJ1-2	-	TRBD1	TRBV27	CASSPQGEGYTF	TGTGCCAGCAGCCCCCAGGGGGAAGGCTACACCTTC
TRBJ1-1	few	-	TRBV30	CAWSRSGTEAFF	TGTGCCTGGAGCAGAAGTGGCACTGAAGCTTTCTTT
TRBJ2-5	-	-	TRBV27	CASRIPPFREPETQYF	TGTGCCAGCAGGATTCCCCCTTTCAGGGAACCAGAGACCCAGTACTTC
TRBJ2-4	-	-	TRBV9	CASSVTSGLDIQYF	TGTGCCAGCAGCGTAACATCAGGGTTGGACATTCAGTACTTC
TRBJ1-2	-	-	TRBV2	CASPDSSNYGYTF	TGTGCCAGCCCAGACAGTTCTAACTATGGCTACACCTTC
TRBJ1-2	-	-	TRBV30	CAWNRELSGYTF	TGTGCCTGGAACCGGGAGCTCTCCGGCTACACCTTC
TRBJ1-6	-	TRBD1	TRBV7-6	CASSLTTGTGNSPLHF	TGTGCCAGCAGCTTAACCACCGGGACAGGAAATTCACCCCTCCACTTT
TRBJ1-3	-	-	TRBV27	CASSLSMGNTIYF	TGTGCCAGCAGTTTGAGTATGGGAAACACCATATATTTT
TRBJ1-4	-	-	TRBV2	CASSTSTGIIGKLFF	TGTGCCAGCTCCACCTCGACAGGAATTATCGGAAAACTGTTTTTT
TRBJ1-2	-	-	TRBV12-5	CASGLITGRAYGYTF	TGTGCTAGTGGTTTGATAACAGGAAGAGCTTATGGCTACACCTTC
TRBJ2-5	-	TRBD1	TRBV11-2	CASSLVPSTGGGETQYF	TGTGCCAGCAGCTTAGTACCCTCGACAGGGGGCGGGGAGACCCAGTACTTC
TRBJ1-5	-	TRBD1	TRBV6-1	CASRTGLTNQPQHF	TGTGCCAGCCGGACAGGCTTGACCAATCAGCCCCAGCATTTT
TRBJ1-1	-	TRBD1	TRBV7-3	CASSPKGHLGTGMNTEAFF	TGTGCCAGCAGCCCGAAGGGTCACCTAGGGACAGGGATGAACACTGAAGCTTTCTTT
TRBJ2-3	-	-	TRBV7-6	CASSSGHMVATDTQYF	TGTGCCAGCAGCTCGGGACATATGGTGGCCACAGATACGCAGTATTTT
TRBJ2-5	once	-	TRBV4-2	CASSQDKRSETQYF	TGTGCCAGCAGCCAAGATAAGCGGAGCGAGACCCAGTACTTC
TRBJ1-4	-	-	TRBV5-4	CASSRFARGGENEKLFF	TGTGCCAGCAGCCGTTTCGCCCGCGGGGGGGAAAATGAAAAACTGTTTTTT
TRBJ2-3	-	TRBD2	TRBV6-4	CASSDLAGGGTDTQYF	TGTGCCAGCAGTGACTTGGCGGGGGGGGGCACAGATACGCAGTATTTT
TRBJ1-5	once	-	TRBV5-1	CASSLDILSNQPQHF	TGCGCCAGCAGCTTGGACATTCTTAGCAATCAGCCCCAGCATTTT
TRBJ2-3	-	TRBD2	TRBV4-1	CASSRSGGPFTDTQYF	TGCGCCAGCAGCCGCAGCGGGGGCCCATTCACAGATACGCAGTATTTT
TRBJ2-1	-	TRBD2	TRBV11-2	CASNQLSGGAEQFF	TGTGCCAGCAACCAACTTAGCGGGGGGGCTGAGCAGTTCTTC
TRBJ1-2	-	TRBD1	TRBV7-3	CASSQTGGAGGYTF	TGTGCCAGCAGCCAGACAGGGGGCGCGGGTGGCTACACCTTC
TRBJ2-5	once	TRBD1	TRBV9	CASSVGTGETQYF	TGTGCCAGCAGCGTTGGGACAGGAGAGACCCAGTACTTC
TRBJ1-2	once	-	TRBV2	CASNGDVGGYTF	TGTGCCAGCAACGGGGATGTGGGAGGCTACACCTTC
TRBJ2-1	-	TRBD2	TRBV27	CASSSLAGGQQFF	TGTGCCAGCAGTTCCCTAGCGGGGGGTCAGCAGTTCTTC
TRBJ2-3	-	TRBD1	TRBV9	CASSARDRGATDTQYF	TGTGCCAGCAGCGCCCGGGACAGGGGAGCCACAGATACGCAGTATTTT
TRBJ2-2	-	-	TRBV7-8	CASSSTAGTNTGELFF	TGTGCCAGCAGCTCTACGGCGGGGACGAACACCGGGGAGCTGTTTTTT
TRBJ2-5	-	-	TRBV7-8	CASRGWWGVQETQYF	TGTGCCAGCAGGGGTTGGTGGGGGGTCCAAGAGACCCAGTACTTC
TRBJ2-1	once	TRBD2	TRBV18	CASSPQQTSGIGNEQFF	TGTGCCAGCTCACCACAGCAGACTAGCGGGATAGGGAATGAGCAGTTCTTC
TRBJ1-6	-	-	TRBV11-2	CASSPREGLGGSPLHF	TGTGCCAGCAGCCCCCGGGAGGGGCTTGGAGGCTCACCCCTCCACTTT
TRBJ2-2	-	TRBD1	TRBV25-1	CASSEPAGQGVGELFF	TGTGCCAGCAGTGAGCCTGCGGGACAGGGGGTCGGGGAGCTGTTTTTT